This paragraph covers one TCR beta chain sequence. TCRdb keeps only in-frame clones here, not all; method: immunoSEQ multiplex PCR. This table holds around 200,000 clones, approximately 86% found once. This sample stems from a study of blood T cell repertoires in COVID-19. The CDR3 loop spans 14 amino acids. Per germline, CDR1 MDHEN and CDR2 SYDVKM. Trimming removed 6 bases from V and 0 bases from J, with 9 bases in between. The sequencing sample was made of PBMCs or T cells enriched from blood (not recorded which). J is TRBJ1-5 and V is TRBV28, with D unresolved. The source is a young woman who had been exposed to COVID-19. The CDR3 DNA sequence: TGTGCCAGCAGATCCCGTAATAGCAATCAGCCCCAGCATTTT. Amino acids: CASRSRNSNQPQHF.